Listed below are T cell receptor beta chains from one sample, sequenced in a study of T cells after somatic rescue of genetic block. Data came from immunoSEQ multiplex PCR; TCRdb stores just in-frame clones and leaves some out. The data contain 10,000 or so clones, about 71% of them singletons. The sample consisted of peripheral blood mononuclear cells (PBMCs). The origin of the receptors is a boy aged 5-17 years. The CDR3 runs from the conserved cysteine through the conserved F or W.

V	J	CDR3
TRBV5-1	TRBJ1-3	CASSPGNTIYF
TRBV5-4	TRBJ2-7	CASYSIGGGLSGEQYF
TRBV29-1	TRBJ1-1	CSVDGTGGAGGTEAFF
TRBV6-1	TRBJ1-5	CASFLCRGQPQHF
TRBV6-1	TRBJ1-5	CASSERRGSYNQPQHF
TRBV18	TRBJ2-4	CASSLLEAQKNIQYF
TRBV9	TRBJ1-1	CASSTQTGIVATEAFF
TRBV2	TRBJ2-1	CASSEGLTDYNEQFF
TRBV19	TRBJ2-5	CASSRASGRETQYF
TRBV19	TRBJ2-7	CASSMAGRDEQYF
TRBV6-5	TRBJ1-1	CASSCGRQGLTEAFF
TRBV10-3	TRBJ2-2	CAIRGLAVNTGELFF
TRBV7-8	TRBJ2-3	CASSPTGGDTQYF
TRBV5-4	TRBJ2-7	CASGGGSSYEQYF
TRBV5-8	TRBJ2-7	CASSSSGTLASQQYF
TRBV11-3	TRBJ1-1	CASSFRENTEAFF
TRBV5-1	TRBJ2-5	CASSLGGAETQYF
TRBV30	TRBJ1-5	CAWSVLVGSNQPQHF